This entry lists 13 T cell receptor beta chains sequenced from one sample in a study of shared clonotypes between healthy human individuals. Generated by immunoSEQ multiplex PCR, the TCRdb table keeps only in-frame clones and is missing some. There are over a million clones in the sample; around 78% occur only once, and 0.5% to 0.6% lies in the top ten. Source material: memory CD4+ T cells from PBMCs. Subset defined: CD45RA-negative fraction. All receptors come from a young man in good health. Some clones in this sample may be carry-over from other donors' samples.

The chain couples TRBV6-1 to TRBJ1-1; the match to TRBD1 covers 8 bases. V shed 5 bases, J shed 4 bases, and the junction held 9 bases outside the gene matches. Per the germline V gene, CDR1 is MNHNS and CDR2 is SASEGT. This CDR3 has 15 amino acids. The CDR3 sequence is CASSMFDRGGTEAFF. The CDR3, as DNA: TGTGCCAGCAGTATGTTCGACAGGGGAGGCACTGAAGCTTTCTTT.

Only one count was recorded for this clone. This sequence joins TRBV5-1 and TRBJ2-7; 8 bases are shared with TRBD1. Germline lookup yields CDR1 SGHRS and CDR2 YFSETQ. Losses at the gene ends were 6 bases for V and 0 bases for J; bases not matched to a gene: 5. CDR3 length equals 14 residues. CDR3 amino acids: CASKGQGPSYEQYF. CDR3 in DNA: TGCGCCAGCAAAGGACAGGGACCCTCCTACGAGCAGTACTTC.

The chain carries TRBV7-2 and TRBJ2-7; TRBD2 aligns across 8 bases. CDR1 and CDR2 (germline): SGHTA, FQGNSA. V lost 8 bases to trimming and J lost 1 base; unmatched junction nucleotides: 4. This CDR3 contains 13 residues. CDR3 sequence reads: CASGQRESYEQYF. The CDR3 DNA reads TGTGCCAGCGGGCAGCGGGAGTCCTACGAGCAGTACTTC.

The V call is TRBV6-1, the J call TRBJ2-7, with D possibly matching TRBD2 (6 bases). Germline CDR1 reads MNHNS; CDR2 reads SASEGT. The germline V and J ends were trimmed by 2 bases and 6 bases, with 23 bases remaining between them. The CDR3 is 17 residues long. CDR3 loop: CASSENGSGGAPREQYF. In nucleotides, the CDR3 is TGTGCCAGCAGTGAAAATGGAAGTGGCGGGGCCCCCCGCGAGCAGTACTTC.

The rearrangement links TRBV11-3 to TRBJ2-1; D is unclear. V lost 1 base and J 5 bases, leaving 9 bases between the germline ends. In germline, CDR1 is SGHNT, CDR2 YENEEA. The CDR3 contains 14 residues. The CDR3 DNA is TGTGCCAGCAGCTTAGGGCTACTTCACAATGAGCAGTTCTTC. Its translation: CASSLGLLHNEQFF.

The rearrangement links TRBV7-2 to TRBJ1-1; TRBD1 is a possible D gene (6 bases). The ends were cut back, 5 bases at V and 2 bases at J, with 9 bases in the middle. Germline V gene sequence: CDR1 SGHTA, CDR2 FQGNSA. The CDR3 extends over 13 amino acids. Here the CDR3 reads CASSMTGNTEAFF. The CDR3 nucleotides are TGTGCCAGCAGCATGACAGGTAACACTGAAGCTTTCTTT.

The chain carries TRBV13 and TRBJ2-7; 9 bases line up with TRBD1. The CDR3 runs 17 residues. Trimming removed 6 bases from V and 5 bases from J; junction bases left unmatched: 17. CDR1 is PRHDT, CDR2 FYEKMQ, per germline (reference sequence). CDR3 in amino acids: CASRRAIPQGASDEQYF. CDR3 coding DNA: TGTGCCAGCAGACGCGCAATACCACAGGGGGCTTCTGACGAGCAGTACTTC.

The chain joins TRBV5-6 to TRBJ2-1; 12 nucleotides align to TRBD2. The length of the CDR3 is 16 residues. The ends lost 1 base at V and 6 bases at J; junction bases unmatched: 5. The germline CDR1 and CDR2 sequences are SGHDT and YYEEEE. This CDR3 is CASSLRSSGRANEQFF. The CDR3 DNA follows: TGTGCCAGCAGCTTGAGGTCTAGCGGGAGGGCCAATGAGCAGTTCTTC.

This clone was found once. The chain uses TRBV19 and TRBJ1-5, with D maybe TRBD1 (5 bases). V dropped 3 bases and J dropped 3 bases, with 12 bases sitting between them. Per germline, CDR1 LNHDA and CDR2 SQIVND (reference sequence). The CDR3 spans 15 residues. The chain's CDR3 is CASSMARGNNQPQHF. The CDR3 DNA follows: TGTGCCAGTAGTATGGCAAGGGGTAACAATCAGCCCCAGCATTTT.

The gene calls are TRBV15 and TRBJ2-7; the D is unclear. The CDR3 has 14 amino acids. The ends were cut back, 0 bases at V and 7 bases at J, with 13 bases in the middle. CDR1 and CDR2 from the germline V gene are LNHNV and YYDKDF (reference sequence). CDR3 DNA: TGTGCCACCAGCAGAGACCAGACCGGAAAAGAGCAGTACTTC. Translating gives CATSRDQTGKEQYF.

The chain joins TRBV19 to TRBJ2-7; 10 nucleotides match TRBD1. The junction had 3 bases not matched to a gene; V was cut back by 4 bases and J by 6 bases. Germline V lookup: CDR1 LNHDA, CDR2 SQIVND (reference sequence). This CDR3 comprises 13 residues. CDR3 loop: CASSTGQGSEQYF. The CDR3 bases are TGTGCCAGTAGTACGGGACAGGGGTCCGAGCAGTACTTC.

The rearrangement links TRBV9 to TRBJ1-5, with 8 positions matching TRBD1. CDR3 size: 17 residues. V lost 0 bases and J lost 2; bases outside the gene matches: 7. Germline loops: CDR1 SGDLS, CDR2 YYNGEE. CDR3 sequence reads: CASSVGWGQDGNQPQHF. Written as DNA, the CDR3 is TGTGCCAGCAGCGTAGGTTGGGGACAGGATGGCAATCAGCCCCAGCATTTT. Full variable domain (missing parts from reference TRBV9 and TRBJ1-5): DSGVTQTPKHLITATGQRVTLRCSPRSGDLSVYWYQQSLDQGLQFLIQYYNGEERAKGNILERFSAQQFPDLHSELNLSSLELGDSALYFCASSVGWGQDGNQPQHFGDGTRLSIL.

The chain couples TRBV5-4 to TRBJ2-7, with a possible D match to TRBD2 (5 bases). The germline gives CDR1 SGHNT, CDR2 YYREEE (reference sequence). The ends were cut back, 4 bases at V and 0 bases at J, with 8 bases in the middle. The CDR3 spans 13 residues. This CDR3 reads CASSAGNSYEQYF. CDR3 nucleotides: TGTGCCAGCAGCGCCGGGAACTCCTACGAGCAGTACTTC.